This T cell receptor (beta chain) is from a study of blood T cell repertoires in COVID-19. In the original analysis: Reference gene primer amplification gave estimated nucleated cell counts. Sequencing was performed with immunoSEQ multiplex PCR; in TCRdb, only in-frame clones are kept and a portion is missing. That table is the source of V, J and clone size, and D and trimming were worked out from the DNA. The data show approximately 73,000 clones, roughly nine tenths seen once. Trimming cost V 10 bases and J 0 bases, with 10 bases left between them. Per the germline V gene, CDR1 is MNHEY and CDR2 is SVGAGI. This CDR3 is 13 amino acids long.

The clonotype originates from a woman aged 60 to 75 with acute or convalescent COVID-19. This rearrangement joins TRBV6-5 to TRBJ2-1; D may be TRBD2 (6 bases). Sequencing used peripheral blood. CDR3 loop: CAIRGSSYNEQFF. In DNA form, the CDR3 reads TGTGCCATTCGGGGGAGCTCCTACAATGAGCAGTTCTTC.